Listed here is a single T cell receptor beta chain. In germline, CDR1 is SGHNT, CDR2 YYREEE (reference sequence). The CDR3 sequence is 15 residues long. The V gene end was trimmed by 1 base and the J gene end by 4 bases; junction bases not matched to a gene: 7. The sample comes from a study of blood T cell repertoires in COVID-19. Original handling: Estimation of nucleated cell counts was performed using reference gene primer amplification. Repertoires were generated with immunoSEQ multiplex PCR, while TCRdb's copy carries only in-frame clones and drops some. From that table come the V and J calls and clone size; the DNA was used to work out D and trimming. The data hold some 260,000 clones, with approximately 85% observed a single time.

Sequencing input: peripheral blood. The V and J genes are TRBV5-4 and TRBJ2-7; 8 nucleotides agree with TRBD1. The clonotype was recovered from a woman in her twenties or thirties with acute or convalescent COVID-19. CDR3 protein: CASSLFGQGAYEQYF. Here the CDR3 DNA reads TGTGCCAGCAGCTTGTTTGGGCAGGGGGCTTACGAGCAGTACTTC.